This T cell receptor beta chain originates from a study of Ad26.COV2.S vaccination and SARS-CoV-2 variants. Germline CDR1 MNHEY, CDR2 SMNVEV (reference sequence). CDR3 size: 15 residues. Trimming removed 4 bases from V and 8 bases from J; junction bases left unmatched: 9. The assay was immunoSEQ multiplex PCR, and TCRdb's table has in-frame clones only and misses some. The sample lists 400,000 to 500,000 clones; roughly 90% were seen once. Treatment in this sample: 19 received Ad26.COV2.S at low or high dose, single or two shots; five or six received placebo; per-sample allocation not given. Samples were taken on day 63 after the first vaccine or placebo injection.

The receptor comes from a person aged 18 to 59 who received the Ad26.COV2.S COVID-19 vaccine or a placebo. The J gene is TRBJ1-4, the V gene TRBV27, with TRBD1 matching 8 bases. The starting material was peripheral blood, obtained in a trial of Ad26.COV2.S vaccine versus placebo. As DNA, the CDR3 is TGTGCCAGCAGTTCTGCAGGGGGCGCCTGGGAAAAACTGTTTTTT. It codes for CASSSAGGAWEKLFF.